This T cell receptor beta chain emerged from a study of blood T cell repertoires in COVID-19 (dated by TCRdb to 2018 to 2021). About the full investigation: Samples covering the acute and convalescent phases of COVID-19 were provided by collaborators in the United States, Italy and Spain. The prospective study material was composed of cDNA or gDNA derived from T cells, B-cell-depleted T cells, or PBMCs. The dataset comprised deeply sampled blood TCRbeta repertoires from subjects exposed to, actively infected with, or recovered from COVID-19. The repertoires were released in a freely available public database meant as a resource for research on the immune response to SARS-CoV-2. The samples were drawn from the first 160 participants of the ongoing ImmuneRACE study and from over 950 subjects provided by 6 global collaborators. A de-identified subject ID, COVID-19 status, age in years and sex were almost always included in the sample metadata. HLA class I and class II types, where available, came from metadata supplied by the sample provider rather than from assay-based typing. Points the paper makes about the study in general: The amount of clinical and demographic metadata varied by source and participant and was provided uncurated.

Participants in the prospective study were aged roughly 18 to 90 years, lived in under 30 United States geographic areas, and enrolled through a virtual design. To assign participants to cohorts, the prospective study relied on clinical history that participants themselves reported in a screening survey and a study questionnaire. ImmuneRACE Cohort 3 recovered participants were defined by two consecutive negative NP/OP PCR tests, healthcare professional clearance, or symptom resolution. Mobile phlebotomists in the prospective study collected whole blood, serum and a nasopharyngeal or oropharyngeal swab from every participant. Participants in the prospective study had the option to provide additional blood draws and questionnaires over a roughly 2-month period. Before DNA extraction, blood samples from the prospective study were shipped at room temperature or frozen. The germline V gene encodes CDR1 SGHTA and CDR2 FQGNSA. Germline trimming amounts to 5 bases on V and 1 base on J, with 14 as the count of junction bases outside the gene matches. The CDR3 measures 18 amino acids from cysteine to phenylalanine. The CDR3 DNA has 54 bases and is translated from base 1.

TCRbeta CDR3 regions were amplified from genomic DNA using the immunoSEQ Assay, a bias-controlled multiplex PCR. The original methods were these. Within the assay, amplification of reference gene primers was used to estimate how many nucleated cells each sample contained. Sequence reads were collapsed and filtered to measure the absolute abundance of every unique TCRbeta CDR3 rearrangement. Productive Simpson clonality was computed per sample as the square root of Simpson's diversity index over productive rearrangements. TCRdb retrieved this table from immuneACCESS and kept in-frame rearrangements only. Not all clones are present; in checked studies, unresolved V genes account for under half, and no reason is known for the remainder. D and trimming come from the DNA, and the V and J calls and clone size come from that table. The table for this sample lists about 230,000 clones; more than 80% of them were counted only once. Approximately 1.8% of the sample belongs to the ten largest clones.

For this clone: Its binding antigen is unknown. Base qualities are not provided; no much larger clone lies one nucleotide away.

This TCR derives from a man between 60 and 75 years old who had recovered from COVID-19. Sequencing was performed on PBMCs or T cells enriched from blood (not recorded which). The V and J genes are TRBV7-2 and TRBJ1-3; 7 junctional bases match TRBD1. For the CDR3, the sequence is CASSLRDSLLFSGNTIYF. The nucleotides are TGTGCCAGCAGCCTCCGGGACAGTCTATTATTTTCTGGAAACACCATATATTTT.